The 30 T cell receptor beta chains given below trace back to one sample, sequenced in a study of OX40 agonist ivuxolimab in advanced cancers. Assay used: immunoSEQ multiplex PCR; TCRdb lists only in-frame clones, some missing. The sample holds fewer than 45,000 clones, approximately 85% seen once. Here the sequenced sample was CD4+ or CD8+ T cells sorted from blood, taken in a trial of the OX40 agonist ivuxolimab. These receptors were collected from an adult with an advanced solid tumor such as melanoma, head and neck, liver or kidney cancer.

This clone was seen only once. The CDR3 region has the DNA TGTGCCAGCAGTTACTCACGAGGGGGCACCGAAGCTTTCTTT. Protein: CASSYSRGGTEAFF. This chain links TRBV6-6 with TRBJ1-1, with TRBD1 matching over 7 bases. The length of the CDR3 is 14 residues. V lost 0 bases and J lost 8; bases outside the gene matches: 6. Germline-derived CDR1 and CDR2 are MNHNY and SVGAGI (reference sequence).

This chain joins TRBV29-1 and TRBJ2-7; no definite D call. CDR3 length: 12 amino acids. Germline values: CDR1 SQVTM, CDR2 ANQGSEA. Trimming cost V 5 bases and J 0 bases, with 8 bases left between them. CDR3 in amino acids: CSVQAGSYEQYF. DNA for the CDR3: TGCAGCGTTCAGGCAGGCTCCTACGAGCAGTACTTC.

This clone showed up just a few times. This rearrangement joins TRBV14 to TRBJ1-1; 11 bases are a match to TRBD1. This CDR3 has 14 residues. The V and J ends lost 4 bases and 5 bases, in that order; junction bases with no gene match: 3. The germline gives CDR1 SGHDN, CDR2 FVKESK. Written as DNA, the CDR3 is TGTGCCAGCAGCCGGACAGGGGGCGGAACTGAAGCTTTCTTT. It is translated as CASSRTGGGTEAFF. The full variable domain, rest sourced from reference TRBV14 and TRBJ1-1, is EAGVTQFPSHSVIEKGQTVTLRCDPISGHDNLYWYRRVMGKEIKFLLHFVKESKQDESGMPNNRFLAERTGGTYSTLKVQPAELEDSGVYFCASSRTGGGTEAFFGQGTRLTVV.

This chain joins TRBV7-2 and TRBJ2-1, with 8 bases lining up with TRBD2. V gave up 1 base and J gave up 7 bases; unmatched junction bases: 15. CDR1 SGHTA and CDR2 FQGNSA come from the germline V gene. There are 18 residues in the CDR3. The CDR3, as DNA: TGTGCCAGCAGCTTAGAATTATTCGCGGGGGGCTTCGGAAATGAGCAGTTCTTC. Its translation is CASSLELFAGGFGNEQFF.

The CDR3 spells CAAQRGVAGAYNEQFF. As DNA, the CDR3 is TGTGCCGCCCAGAGGGGGGTAGCGGGAGCTTACAATGAGCAGTTCTTC. This sequence joins TRBV10-3 and TRBJ2-1; 9 nucleotides line up with TRBD2. The germline CDR1 and CDR2 sequences are ENHRY and SYGVKD. CDR3 size: 16 residues. Trimming at V came to 11 bases and at J to 4 bases, leaving 15 bases not matched to a gene.

The rearrangement links TRBV5-6 to TRBJ2-3, with 9 bases that match TRBD1. Looked up from germline, CDR1 is SGHDT and CDR2 is YYEEEE. This CDR3 is 15 amino acids long. V lost 5 bases to trimming and J lost 3 bases; unmatched junction nucleotides: 7. CDR3 loop: CASRLDRGWTDTQYF. CDR3 coding DNA: TGTGCCAGCAGGCTGGACAGGGGATGGACAGATACGCAGTATTTT.

This clone is medium-sized by share. This chain joins TRBV19 and TRBJ2-1, with D tentatively TRBD2 (6 bases). Germline CDR1 LNHDA, CDR2 SQIVND (reference sequence). V was shortened by 5 bases and J by 6 bases, with 14 bases between the two germline ends. There are 14 residues in the CDR3. Here the CDR3 DNA reads TGTGCCAGTAGTGCGGCCGGGACTTCCAATGAGCAGTTCTTC. Amino acids: CASSAAGTSNEQFF.

The CDR3 here is CASSIGNRGNEQYF. The CDR3 DNA is TGTGCCAGTAGTATAGGTAACAGGGGGAACGAGCAGTACTTC. This chain uses TRBV19 with TRBJ2-7; TRBD1 aligns across 8 bases. CDR3 size: 14 residues. Trimming took 1 base from V and 5 from J; bases not matched to a gene: 4. Germline CDR1 reads LNHDA; CDR2 reads SQIVND (reference sequence).

The chain carries TRBV30 and TRBJ1-2; 7 nucleotides line up with TRBD1. Germline trimming cut 4 bases from V and 9 bases from J; bases unmatched to any gene: 8. The CDR3 is 12 residues long. CDR1 is GTSNPN, CDR2 SVGIG, per germline (reference sequence). For the CDR3, the DNA is TGTGCCTGGATGGGGACAGAGCTAAGCTACACCTTC. Translation gives CAWMGTELSYTF.

The rearrangement joins TRBV5-1 to TRBJ1-5, with D possibly being TRBD1 (6 bases). Trimming stripped 1 base from V and 2 bases from J, with 10 bases between. The CDR3 spans 15 residues. Per the germline V gene, CDR1 is SGHRS and CDR2 is YFSETQ. This CDR3 reads CASSLSGDGNQPQHF. The CDR3 DNA follows: TGCGCCAGCAGCTTGTCAGGGGACGGCAATCAGCCCCAGCATTTT.

The rearrangement joins TRBV27 to TRBJ2-5; no clear D gene. V was clipped by 3 bases and J by 1 base, with 12 bases between them. Germline values: CDR1 MNHEY, CDR2 SMNVEV (reference sequence). The CDR3 extends over 15 amino acids. The DNA for the CDR3 is TGTGCCAGCAGTTTGGCCTACTCCCCCCAAGAGACCCAGTACTTC. The encoded protein is CASSLAYSPQETQYF.

To note about this clone: This likely comes from a read error, as the CDR3 has no conserved phenylalanine or tryptophan at its end. The chain combines TRBV27 with TRBJ1-1; D possibly corresponds to TRBD1 (5 bases). Trimming shortened V by 6 bases and J by 4 bases, and 12 bases separated the two germline ends. Germline V lookup: CDR1 MNHEY, CDR2 SMNVEV (reference sequence). This CDR3 has 13 amino acids. CDR3 amino acids: CASSPQGFTEAFV. As DNA, the CDR3 is TGTGCCAGCAGCCCTCAGGGATTCACTGAAGCTTTCGTT.

The rearrangement links TRBV10-3 to TRBJ2-3, with D maybe TRBD1 (6 bases). The ends were cut back, 4 bases at V and 0 bases at J, with 14 bases in the middle. The CDR3 is made up of 16 amino acids. Per germline, CDR1 ENHRY and CDR2 SYGVKD. CDR3 region: CAISVRTETSTDTQYF. The CDR3 nucleotides read TGTGCCATCAGTGTACGGACAGAAACTAGCACAGATACGCAGTATTTT.

This chain uses TRBV4-3 with TRBJ1-4; 8 nucleotides match TRBD1. J gave up 2 bases and V 0 bases, and 5 bases lay outside the gene matches. Germline V gene sequence: CDR1 LGHNA, CDR2 YSLEER. The CDR3 has 17 residues. Written as DNA, the CDR3 is TGCGCCAGCAGCCAAGATGGGACAGGAGCGACTAATGAAAAACTGTTTTTT. This codes for CASSQDGTGATNEKLFF.

J is TRBJ2-7 and V is TRBV12-5; D uncertain. Germline values: CDR1 LGHNT, CDR2 FRNRAP. This CDR3 spans 13 amino acids. Trimming took 5 bases from V and 1 from J, leaving 9 bases between them. This chain's CDR3 is CASGPSESYEQYF. The CDR3 DNA is TGTGCTAGTGGTCCGTCGGAATCCTACGAGCAGTACTTC.

This sequence joins TRBV15 and TRBJ2-1; perhaps TRBD2 as D (5 bases). CDR3 length: 16 amino acids. Between the trimmed V and J ends, which lost 1 base and 0 bases, there was a span of 10 bases. The germline V gene has CDR1 LNHNV and CDR2 YYDKDF (reference sequence). CDR3 nucleotides: TGTGCCACCAGCAGAGTACCGGACTCCTCCTACAATGAGCAGTTCTTC. Amino acids: CATSRVPDSSYNEQFF.

The rearrangement joins TRBV9 to TRBJ2-2, with unresolved D. The CDR3 has 17 residues. CDR1 SGDLS and CDR2 YYNGEE come from the germline V gene. The V and J ends lost 1 base and 5 bases respectively, with 18 bases between them. The CDR3 coding sequence is TGTGCCAGCAGCGTATGGGAACTCTCAGTGGGGACCGGGGAGCTGTTTTTT. Encoded protein: CASSVWELSVGTGELFF.

The V call is TRBV4-3, the J call TRBJ2-7; TRBD2 matches at 7 bases. Germline V gives CDR1 LGHNA, CDR2 YSLEER. Trimming at V came to 0 bases and at J to 5 bases, leaving 10 bases not matched to a gene. The CDR3 is 16 amino acids. The CDR3 region has the DNA TGCGCCAGCAGCCAAGATGTTACCGGGGGGAGAAACGAGCAGTACTTC. Amino acids: CASSQDVTGGRNEQYF.

The CDR3 loop reads CASGLDRGIKNEAFF. CDR3 nucleotides: TGTGCTAGTGGTTTGGATCGGGGGATTAAGAATGAAGCTTTCTTT. The genes are TRBV12-5 and TRBJ1-1, with D possibly TRBD1 on 5 matching bases. The CDR3 sequence is 15 residues long. CDR1 LGHNT and CDR2 FRNRAP come from the germline V gene. With 1 base removed from V and 7 bases from J, the gap between germline ends came to 16 bases.

The V and J genes are TRBV7-9 and TRBJ2-2; D remains unclear. Germline lookup yields CDR1 SEHNR and CDR2 FQNEAQ (reference sequence). V gave up 2 bases and J gave up 6 bases, with 4 bases separating them. The CDR3 is 12 residues long. CDR3 coding DNA: TGTGCCAGCAGCTTATCGTCCGGGGAGCTGTTTTTT. Amino acid sequence: CASSLSSGELFF.

The chain employs TRBV4-1 and TRBJ1-2; D might be TRBD1 (5 bases). The ends were cut back, 3 bases at V and 6 bases at J, with 20 bases in the middle. The CDR3 sequence is 16 residues long. Germline CDR1 reads MGHRA; CDR2 reads YSYEKL. CDR3 loop: CASSHIYPTVTDGYTF. The CDR3, as DNA: TGCGCCAGCAGCCATATATACCCGACAGTAACCGATGGCTACACCTTC.

This chain uses TRBV12-5 with TRBJ2-7, with D unresolved. Germline loops: CDR1 LGHNT, CDR2 FRNRAP. This CDR3 has 14 amino acids. The V end lost 1 base, the J end lost 1 base, and 8 bases lay between the germline ends. The CDR3 DNA sequence: TGTGCTAGTGGTTTGGGAACTGGGTCCTACGAGCAGTACTTC. It codes for CASGLGTGSYEQYF.

This chain uses TRBV11-2 with TRBJ1-3; 7 bases align to TRBD1. The CDR3 consists of 19 residues. Looked up from germline, CDR1 is SGHAT and CDR2 is FQNNGV. The V gene end was trimmed by 0 bases and the J gene end by 3 bases; junction bases not matched to a gene: 14. CDR3 DNA sequence: TGTGCCAGCAGCTTAGATGTTTGGACAGGAGCCCAAAGTGGAAACACCATATATTTT. It specifies CASSLDVWTGAQSGNTIYF.

The chain couples TRBV14 to TRBJ1-1; D is unresolved. Trimming took off 4 bases at V and 2 bases at J, with 8 bases between the two ends. Looked up from germline, CDR1 is SGHDN and CDR2 is FVKESK. This CDR3 contains 13 residues. CDR3 DNA sequence: TGTGCCAGCAGCCCGACGAGAAACACTGAAGCTTTCTTT. Its translation: CASSPTRNTEAFF.

The CDR3 nucleotides are TGCAGCGTTGTTAAGCGAGAGCAGTACTTC. This encodes CSVVKREQYF. This rearrangement joins TRBV29-1 to TRBJ2-7; no firm D call. The CDR3 runs to 10 residues. Trimming left V 4 bases short and J 7 bases short, with 8 bases between. Germline V gives CDR1 SQVTM, CDR2 ANQGSEA.

The rearrangement links TRBV5-1 to TRBJ2-1; D ambiguous. V was cut by 0 bases and J by 4 bases, with 8 bases left in between. Germline assignment: CDR1 SGHRS and CDR2 YFSETQ. The CDR3 totals 14 residues. The CDR3 reads CASSLAAGYNEQFF. CDR3 bases: TGCGCCAGCAGCTTGGCTGCCGGGTACAATGAGCAGTTCTTC.

This sequence joins TRBV6-1 and TRBJ2-7; D unclear. This CDR3 region has 13 residues. The V gene's germline CDR1 is MNHNS and CDR2 SASEGT. V lost 10 bases and J lost 2, with 15 bases in between. CDR3 in DNA: TGTGCCATCTTTAGCCAGGTGGCCTACGAGCAGTACTTC. Translation: CAIFSQVAYEQYF.

The rearrangement joins TRBV6-5 to TRBJ1-1; D gene ambiguous. Deletions cut 0 bases from V and 4 bases from J, with 12 bases between. The CDR3 is made up of 15 amino acids. Germline CDR1 is MNHEY and CDR2 is SVGAGI. The CDR3 DNA reads TGTGCCAGCAGTTACTCGAAGGTTTTATCCACTGAAGCTTTCTTT. Translated, it gives CASSYSKVLSTEAFF.

The chain uses TRBV4-3 and TRBJ2-1; 12 nucleotides match TRBD2. The CDR3 runs to 17 residues. Germline V gene data show CDR1 as LGHNA and CDR2 as YSLEER. The J segment lost 7 bases and the V segment lost 1 base, leaving 8 bases of the junction unmatched. DNA of the CDR3: TGCGCCAGCAGCCAAGTACTAGCGGGAGGCTCGGAAAATGAGCAGTTCTTC. Protein sequence: CASSQVLAGGSENEQFF.

The J gene is TRBJ2-5, the V gene TRBV5-6; D gene ambiguous. Gene TRBJ2-7 matches the end of the DNA better, so the J call may be wrong. CDR1 is SGHDT, CDR2 YYEEEE, per germline. The CDR3 is 13 amino acids. The CDR3, as DNA: TGTGCCAGCAGCTTGTCCAATGTTGGCGAGCAGTACTTC. Translated: CASSLSNVGEQYF.